This TCR beta chain is drawn from a study of tumor and adjacent non-tumor tissue in lung cancer (dated by TCRdb to the late 2010s). Background on the whole study: Of the cohort, about a dozen patients had adenocarcinoma, 2 had squamous cell carcinoma and 1 had small cell lung cancer. Sequencing produced roughly 130 million productive TCRbeta reads in total, an average of around 4.2 million reads per sample. Around 30 paired specimens, one tumor and one normal lung sample per patient, were profiled by TCRbeta CDR3 sequencing. Using bulk TCRbeta repertoires from around 14 lung cancer patients, the study set lung tumor tissue side by side with matched distant non-tumor lung tissue. The 15 enrolled patients, of whom some 10 were men and 5 were women, were aged about 31 to 80 years and were diagnosed with TNM stage I to III disease.

Regarding this clonotype: Its recognized antigen is unknown. Sequence at one end of the junction differs from germline and may be a read error.

The CDR3, from cysteine to phenylalanine, totals 17 residues. Just CDR3 DNA is preserved here, 51 bases in frame from base 1. From the germline V gene (reference sequence), CDR1 is DFQATT and CDR2 is SNEGSKA. Bulk unsorted tissue served as the source for RNA extraction, and RNA quality was assessed using a NanoDrop ND-1000 and an Agilent 2100. All donors had newly diagnosed lung cancer, had not received prior chemotherapy, and were admitted for thoracic surgery in China between August and November 2014. Patients with previous radiotherapy or chemotherapy, or with another concurrent cancer, were excluded from the study. Pieces of surgical tissue measuring 1-2 cm3 were kept in RNAlater solution and held at -80 degrees C until needed. The method was multiplex PCR. TCRdb records Illumina HiSeq 2500 as the sequencer. TCRbeta libraries were constructed through three rounds of nested PCR with primers (Table S4) according to protocols modified from ARM-PCR. Before sequencing, PCR products in the 200-500 bp range were cut out of the gel and cleaned up using the QIAquick gel extraction kit. Processing in the source paper ran as follows. Trimmomatic was used to clean the reads, FLASH was used to merge the reads into complete CDR3 sequences, and MiTCR was used to assign the reads to V(D)J germline segments. VDJtools was used to compute clonal diversity as the inverse Simpson's index. A read counted as productive if the sequence was in-frame and lacked a premature stop codon. TCRdb itself trimmed the public reads at Q25 with fastp, ran MiXCR and retained productive beta chains. A single entry per CDR3 protein holds the most common genes and DNA from its merged rows. These V and J calls rely on TCRdb rather than the paper's analysis. This sample lists some 200,000 distinct CDR3 sequences; 70% to 75% were detected once. The ten largest clones represent roughly a quarter of the sample.

What the work shows at the level of the full study, not this receptor alone: Peripheral blood was not sequenced, so blood TCRbeta repertoires in these lung cancer patients were not examined. A significantly larger cumulative share of the repertoire was made up by the top 100 clones in normal lung than in tumor tissue. Only roughly 16 patients were included in the cohort, and the need for larger samples and more detailed clinical data was noted by the authors. Neither the sequencing platform nor unique molecular identifiers are mentioned in the methods. Younger patients had significantly higher TCR diversity, and higher tumor TCR diversity was associated with shorter overall and disease-free survival. TCR diversity (inverse Simpson) was significantly higher in tumor than in normal lung tissue (about 400 vs 150, P = 0.0075, Mann-Whitney U test).

Sequencing input: lung tumor tissue. This chain joins TRBV20-1 to TRBJ2-5; 8 bases in the junction line up with TRBD2. The sequence derives from a man aged 60-69 years with non-small cell lung cancer. The CDR3 reads CSARPFPLGLVGETHYF. The nucleotide sequence reads TGCAGTGCTAGACCCTTTCCCTTGGGACTAGTGGGAGAGACCCATTACTTC.